This T cell receptor beta chain was captured by sequencing in a study of post-analysis software for immune sequencing data. About the study: Disease trajectories encompassed relapsing-remitting, secondary progressive and progressive-relapsing multiple sclerosis.

As to this clonotype: Its antigen is undetermined.

Study conclusions and caveats: Patients used about 5 TRBV segments, including TRBV5-6, TRBV5-1 and TRBV20-1, more often than controls.

TCR beta cDNA libraries included unique molecular identifiers. Via MiXCR, TCRdb re-called the PCR reads, giving one row per CDR3 protein. The data contain about 430,000 distinct CDR3 sequences, approximately 38% of them seen just once; the ten biggest clones take up 6% to 9%. The V and J ends lost 2 bases and 2 bases respectively, with 16 bases between them. There are 17 residues in the CDR3. The V gene's germline CDR1 is SEHNR and CDR2 FQNEAQ (reference sequence). The specimen was blood. The clonotype originates from a girl aged 2 to 10 with multiple sclerosis. The chain has TRBV7-9 and TRBJ2-4; no definite D call. The CDR3 region has the DNA TGTGCCAGCAGCTTAAGTATCAGGCTCACTTCCAAAAACATTCAGTACTTC. Its protein is CASSLSIRLTSKNIQYF.